Listed below are T cell receptor beta chains from one sample, sequenced in a study of early T cells in non-severe SARS-CoV-2 infection. TCRdb analysed the 5' RACE reads with MiXCR anew, one entry per CDR3 protein. The sample yields about 63,000 distinct CDR3 sequences, around 13% seen once. Sequencing was done on a sample of whole blood. The receptors originated from an adult who was a healthcare worker with PCR-confirmed SARS-CoV-2 infection or an uninfected control (not recorded which). Each CDR3 is given with its conserved first and last residue. Fields, in order: V gene, CDR3 protein.

V: TRBV5-1; CDR3: CASSRIGQGSYEQYF
V: TRBV12-3/TRBV12-4; CDR3: CASSSWQETQYF
V: TRBV29-1; CDR3: CSVEDLQGGRLGEKLFF
V: TRBV14; CDR3: CASSQERLAGRTDTQYF
V: TRBV27; CDR3: CASSSRGGVVQPQHF
V: TRBV24-1; CDR3: CATPDRDATGELFF
V: TRBV20-1; CDR3: CSARSTGVETQYF
V: TRBV7-9; CDR3: CASSLVLETQYF
V: TRBV5-1; CDR3: CASSFARSTDTQYF
V: TRBV5-4; CDR3: CASSLAGSSYNEQFF
V: TRBV7-8; CDR3: CASSPYRVAGGNEQFF
V: TRBV30; CDR3: CAWSTAYEQYF